Each of the 20 T cell receptor beta chains below was sequenced from the same sample in a study of radiotherapy plus CTLA-4 blockade in lung cancer. Sequenced by immunoSEQ multiplex PCR; TCRdb stores in-frame clones only, minus some. This sample has some 60,000 clones, with more than 60% found just once. This specimen was peripheral blood, taken from a patient treated with radiotherapy plus ipilimumab. Receptor source: a human donor with non-small cell lung cancer who had a partial response to radiotherapy plus ipilimumab.

This clone was detected once. The chain couples TRBV5-1 to TRBJ2-3, with TRBD2 matching 8 bases. Germline CDR1 reads SGHRS; CDR2 reads YFSETQ. CDR3 size: 16 residues. V trimming: 6 bases; J trimming: 1 base; junction bases outside the gene matches: 10. CDR3 sequence reads: CASTTGGGRGTDTQYF. DNA of the CDR3: TGCGCCAGCACCACGGGCGGGGGGCGAGGCACAGATACGCAGTATTTT.

This chain joins TRBV19 and TRBJ1-2, with 9 nucleotides matching TRBD1. V lost 4 bases, J lost 4 bases, and 10 bases stayed unmatched. CDR3 length equals 16 residues. In germline, CDR1 is LNHDA, CDR2 SQIVND (reference sequence). Written as DNA, the CDR3 is TGTGCCAGTAGTAGCCAGGACAGGGGCGATACCTATGGCTACACCTTC. It translates to CASSSQDRGDTYGYTF.

The chain joins TRBV27 to TRBJ2-1; 12 nucleotides match TRBD2. The V gene's germline CDR1 is MNHEY and CDR2 SMNVEV (reference sequence). The J segment lost 4 bases and the V segment lost 5 bases, leaving 3 bases of the junction unmatched. The CDR3 consists of 15 residues. The CDR3 nucleotides read TGTGCCAGCAGTCTCGGACTAGCGGGGTACAATGAGCAGTTCTTC. The encoded protein is CASSLGLAGYNEQFF.

The rearrangement links TRBV5-8 to TRBJ2-3, with 9 bases aligning to TRBD2. The CDR3 is 16 amino acids. V lost 4 bases, J lost 4 bases, and 10 bases stayed unmatched. Germline V gene data show CDR1 as SGHTS and CDR2 as YDEGEE. The CDR3 loop reads CASSPNGLARADTQYF. The CDR3 coding sequence is TGTGCCAGCAGCCCGAACGGACTAGCGCGGGCAGATACGCAGTATTTT.

This sequence joins TRBV19 and TRBJ2-1; 8 bases map to TRBD1. This CDR3 has 14 amino acids. Germline V gene lookup returns CDR1 LNHDA and CDR2 SQIVND (reference sequence). V was pared by 6 bases and J by 3 bases, with 4 bases of the junction left unmatched. CDR3 sequence (DNA): TGTGCCAGTAGCCGGGACAGGTTCTACAATGAGCAGTTCTTC. Translated, it gives CASSRDRFYNEQFF.

The genes are TRBV5-1 and TRBJ2-7; no firm D call. This CDR3 is 11 amino acids long. Trimming took 9 bases from V and 3 from J, leaving 10 bases between them. CDR1 and CDR2 (germline): SGHRS, YFSETQ. The CDR3 DNA sequence: TGCGCCACCCCGCACTACTACGAGCAGTACTTC. This encodes CATPHYYEQYF.

V and J are TRBV7-9 and TRBJ2-5; TRBD1 agrees at 9 bases. Germline CDR1 and CDR2: SEHNR and FQNEAQ (reference sequence). This CDR3 region has 16 residues. Unmatched junction bases numbered 10, after V lost 7 bases and J lost 1 base. CDR3 coding DNA: TGTGCCAGCACCTCACCACGGGACAGGGCCCAAGAGACCCAGTACTTC. It encodes CASTSPRDRAQETQYF.

The genes are TRBV28 and TRBJ2-7; D perhaps matches TRBD1 (5 bases). The V end was cut by 7 bases, the J end by 6 bases, with 25 bases between. CDR1 is MDHEN and CDR2 is SYDVKM in the germline V gene. The CDR3 contains 16 residues. This CDR3 is CASNIPVGAGNPEQYF. CDR3 nucleotide sequence: TGTGCCAGCAATATACCTGTCGGAGCAGGGAACCCCGAGCAGTACTTC.

The chain recombines TRBV7-9 with TRBJ1-6; 8 bases are shared with TRBD1. V was pared by 7 bases and J by 7 bases, with 6 bases of the junction left unmatched. The germline CDR1 and CDR2 sequences are SEHNR and FQNEAQ (reference sequence). CDR3 length: 14 amino acids. The CDR3 loop reads CASNSGQANSPLHF. Written as DNA, the CDR3 is TGTGCCAGCAACTCGGGACAGGCAAATTCACCCCTCCACTTT. Variable domain in full (rest from reference TRBV7-9 and TRBJ1-6): DTGVSQNPRHKITKRGQNVTFRCDPISEHNRLYWYRQTLGQGPEFLTYFQNEAQLEKSRLLSDRFSAERPKGSFSTLEIQRTEQGDSAMYLCASNSGQANSPLHFGNGTRLTVT.

There are a few counts of this clone. The chain recombines TRBV19 with TRBJ2-2; 7 positions agree with TRBD1. The CDR3 runs 14 residues. Germline V CDR1 and CDR2: LNHDA, SQIVND (reference sequence). The V and J ends lost 8 bases and 0 bases, in that order; junction bases with no gene match: 3. In DNA form, the CDR3 reads TGTGCCAGTTCCCAGGGGGCGAACACCGGGGAGCTGTTTTTT. Amino acid sequence: CASSQGANTGELFF.

This clone came up once. This chain uses TRBV7-2 with TRBJ2-1, with 13 bases lining up with TRBD2. The CDR3 is 16 amino acids. The V segment lost 5 bases and the J segment 7 bases; nucleotides outside the gene matches: 8. CDR1 and CDR2 from the germline V gene are SGHTA and FQGNSA. The CDR3 sequence: CASSISGTSGANEQFF. CDR3 nucleotides: TGTGCCAGCAGCATTTCCGGGACTAGCGGGGCAAATGAGCAGTTCTTC. Complete variable domain (other parts from reference TRBV7-2 and TRBJ2-1): GAGVSQSPSNKVTEKGKDVELRCDPISGHTALYWYRQSLGQGLEFLIYFQGNSAPDKSGLPSDRFSAERTGGSVSTLTIQRTQQEDSAVYLCASSISGTSGANEQFFGPGTRLTVL.

The rearrangement uses TRBV2 and TRBJ2-5; D is perhaps TRBD2 (6 bases). Germline CDR1 is SNHLY and CDR2 is FYNNEI. Trimming pared 3 bases from V and 5 bases from J, leaving 16 bases between. The CDR3 is made up of 15 amino acids. CDR3 sequence (DNA): TGTGCCAGCAGTGAGCGGCGGGGTAGTGTGGAGACCCAGTACTTC. It translates to CASSERRGSVETQYF.

The J gene is TRBJ1-2, the V gene TRBV5-1, with TRBD1 matching 7 bases. CDR1 and CDR2 from the germline V gene are SGHRS and YFSETQ. Trimming cost V 5 bases and J 7 bases; bases outside gene matches: 8. The CDR3 is 13 residues long. The DNA of the CDR3 is TGCGCCAGCAGTCCGCAGGGGGTTGGTGGCTACACCTTC. Amino acid sequence: CASSPQGVGGYTF.

The rearrangement uses TRBV10-3 and TRBJ2-7; a possible D gene is TRBD2 (7 bases). Germline lookup yields CDR1 ENHRY and CDR2 SYGVKD. The CDR3 spans 16 residues. The V end was cut by 3 bases, the J end by 4 bases, with 19 bases between. The CDR3 bases are TGTGCCATCAGTGACCCTAGGGGGGGGAATAGTTACGAGCAGTACTTC. It codes for CAISDPRGGNSYEQYF.

V is TRBV9 and J is TRBJ1-1; D is possibly TRBD1 (5 bases). Germline lookup yields CDR1 SGDLS and CDR2 YYNGEE. This CDR3 contains 16 residues. Trimming cost V 0 bases and J 4 bases, with 16 bases left between them. CDR3 in amino acids: CASSVGGGGRGTEAFF. The CDR3 DNA is TGTGCCAGCAGCGTAGGCGGGGGGGGAAGGGGCACTGAAGCTTTCTTT. Combining the CDR3 with reference TRBV9 and TRBJ1-1 gives the whole variable domain DSGVTQTPKHLITATGQRVTLRCSPRSGDLSVYWYQQSLDQGLQFLIQYYNGEERAKGNILERFSAQQFPDLHSELNLSSLELGDSALYFCASSVGGGGRGTEAFFGQGTRLTVV.

V usage is TRBV28 and J usage is TRBJ2-3; 16 bases are shared with TRBD2. CDR1 and CDR2 from the germline V gene are MDHEN and SYDVKM. The CDR3 contains 17 residues. J gave up 3 bases and V 5 bases, and 5 bases lay outside the gene matches. In DNA form, the CDR3 reads TGTGCCAGCAGTGCCCCGGGACTAGCGGGGGGGACAGATACGCAGTATTTT. It yields the protein CASSAPGLAGGTDTQYF. Looking up the rest from reference TRBV28 and TRBJ2-3 gives the full variable domain: DVKVTQSSRYLVKRTGEKVFLECVQDMDHENMFWYRQDPGLGLRLIYFSYDVKMKEKGDIPEGYSVSREKKERFSLILESASTNQTSMYLCASSAPGLAGGTDTQYFGPGTRLTVL.

This clone was observed a single time. This sequence joins TRBV25-1 and TRBJ2-7, with D tentatively TRBD1 (5 bases). The J call is in doubt because the DNA end fits TRBJ2-5 better. Germline V gene lookup returns CDR1 MGHDK and CDR2 SYGVNS. This CDR3 is built from 13 residues. The CDR3: CASGKDTGETQYF. The CDR3 DNA is TGTGCCAGCGGAAAGGACACGGGAGAGACCCAGTACTTC.

The chain recombines TRBV7-6 with TRBJ1-3; 9 nucleotides match TRBD1. Germline loops: CDR1 SGHVS, CDR2 FNYEAQ. V dropped 5 bases and J dropped 4; count of bases not matched to a gene: 6. The CDR3 totals 15 residues. The CDR3 DNA follows: TGTGCCAGCAGCGCAGGACAGGGGCCAGGAAACACCATATATTTT. Protein product: CASSAGQGPGNTIYF.

This clone was found once. The chain uses TRBV4-2 and TRBJ1-5; TRBD1 matches at 8 bases. The CDR3 length is 20 residues. V lost 5 bases and J lost 0; bases outside the gene matches: 18. Germline-derived CDR1 and CDR2 are LGHNA and YNFKEQ. CDR3 residues: CASSENLVGRGRRSNQPQHF. The DNA for the CDR3 is TGTGCCAGCAGCGAGAATTTGGTGGGCAGGGGGCGACGTAGCAATCAGCCCCAGCATTTT.

V gene TRBV19 combines with J gene TRBJ1-5; a possible D gene is TRBD1 (5 bases). Trimming shortened V by 7 bases and J by 2 bases, and 9 bases separated the two germline ends. This CDR3 comprises 13 residues. Per germline, CDR1 LNHDA and CDR2 SQIVND (reference sequence). This CDR3 is CASNGAGNQPQHF. CDR3 in DNA: TGTGCCAGTAATGGGGCGGGCAATCAGCCCCAGCATTTT.